The T cell receptor beta chain described here comes from a study of T cell responses to AZD1222 COVID-19 vaccine. Study-level results: The number of AZD1222 recipients seropositive at baseline was only 6 or 7.

CDR1 is SGHTA and CDR2 is FQGNSA in the germline V gene. The CDR3 totals 17 residues. V trimming: 2 bases; J trimming: 1 base; junction bases outside the gene matches: 7. Data came from immunoSEQ multiplex PCR; TCRdb stores just in-frame clones and leaves some out. Of more than 110,000 clones listed, 80% to 95% are singletons. Note on this clone: Its matching antigen is unknown.

The sample consisted of peripheral blood, taken on day 0 of AZD1222 vaccination. V and J are TRBV7-2 and TRBJ1-5, with 8 bases that match TRBD1. The sequence derives from an adult in good health. The CDR3 DNA follows: TGTGCCAGCAGCTTACTTCCTTCAGGGGGCAGCAATCAGCCCCAGCATTTT. This gives the protein CASSLLPSGGSNQPQHF. Filled out from reference TRBV7-2 and TRBJ1-5, the complete variable domain reads GAGVSQSPSNKVTEKGKDVELRCDPISGHTALYWYRQSLGQGLEFLIYFQGNSAPDKSGLPSDRFSAERTGGSVSTLTIQRTQQEDSAVYLCASSLLPSGGSNQPQHFGDGTRLSIL.